Each of the 28 T cell receptor beta chains below was sequenced from the same sample in a study of early stage breast cancer tumors. The table came from immunoSEQ multiplex PCR; TCRdb's copy has only in-frame clones and leaves some out. The sample comprises about 38,000 clones, 70% to 85% of which are singletons, and less than 7.5% rests with the top ten. Sequenced material: blood. The receptor source for this set is a person aged 55 to 75 with breast cancer.

This clone was recorded once. The V gene is TRBV29-1, the J gene TRBJ2-5, with 9 positions matching TRBD1. V lost 7 bases to trimming and J lost 0 bases; unmatched junction nucleotides: 6. The CDR3 consists of 14 residues. Germline-derived CDR1 and CDR2 are SQVTM and ANQGSEA. The DNA of the CDR3 is TGCAGCGCTGGGACAGGGACCTACCAAGAGACCCAGTACTTC. It specifies CSAGTGTYQETQYF.

The gene calls are TRBV19 and TRBJ2-3; 7 nucleotides agree with TRBD2. CDR1 is LNHDA and CDR2 is SQIVND in the germline V gene (reference sequence). Losses at the gene ends were 8 bases for V and 4 bases for J; bases not matched to a gene: 6. The CDR3 spans 13 residues. CDR3 coding DNA: TGTGCCAGTCGGACTAGAGGCGCAGATACGCAGTATTTT. Protein product: CASRTRGADTQYF.

This rearrangement joins TRBV29-1 to TRBJ2-4, with D hard to call. Germline V gives CDR1 SQVTM, CDR2 ANQGSEA. The CDR3 sequence is 12 residues long. The germline V and J ends were trimmed by 2 bases and 6 bases, with 8 bases remaining between them. CDR3 amino acids: CSVEIFGNIQYF. Here the CDR3 DNA reads TGCAGCGTTGAAATATTTGGAAACATTCAGTACTTC.

The chain combines TRBV5-6 with TRBJ1-3; perhaps TRBD1 as D (5 bases). CDR3 length: 13 amino acids. Looked up from germline, CDR1 is SGHDT and CDR2 is YYEEEE. The V end lost 3 bases, the J end lost 3 bases, and 7 bases lay between the germline ends. The CDR3 sequence: CASSWDVGNTIYF. CDR3 DNA sequence: TGTGCCAGCAGCTGGGACGTTGGAAACACCATATATTTT.

This chain joins TRBV13 and TRBJ1-4; TRBD1 aligns across 9 bases. This CDR3 comprises 16 residues. The V gene's germline CDR1 is PRHDT and CDR2 FYEKMQ (reference sequence). Losses at the gene ends were 6 bases for V and 2 bases for J; bases not matched to a gene: 7. Here the CDR3 DNA reads TGTGCCAGCAGTTCCAACAGGGGGCTGACTAATGAAAAACTGTTTTTT. Encoded protein: CASSSNRGLTNEKLFF.

The chain recombines TRBV6-5 with TRBJ1-4; D unresolved. The CDR3 contains 14 residues. Deletions cut 6 bases from V and 8 bases from J, with 16 bases between. Germline values: CDR1 MNHEY, CDR2 SVGAGI. As DNA, the CDR3 is TGTGCCAGCAGCTCGGGAAGGGCCAACGAAAAACTGTTTTTT. It is translated as CASSSGRANEKLFF.

V is TRBV5-1 and J is TRBJ2-1; the match to TRBD2 covers 10 bases. The trim removed 6 bases at V and 6 bases at J, leaving 12 bases unmatched. Germline V lookup: CDR1 SGHRS, CDR2 YFSETQ. CDR3 length: 16 residues. The CDR3 coding sequence is TGCGCCAGCAACTCACCCGGGGCTAGCGGGAGCAATGAGCAGTTCTTC. Its translation: CASNSPGASGSNEQFF.

The rearrangement uses TRBV25-1 and TRBJ1-1; TRBD1 agrees at 9 bases. The germline CDR1 and CDR2 sequences are MGHDK and SYGVNS. The CDR3 contains 18 residues. The junction had 12 bases not matched to a gene; V was cut back by 4 bases and J by 0 bases. The CDR3 here is CASSGRDRAHWVNTEAFF. The CDR3 DNA sequence: TGTGCCAGCAGTGGCCGGGACAGGGCGCATTGGGTGAACACTGAAGCTTTCTTT.

The chain employs TRBV18 and TRBJ1-5; D not certain. Germline assignment: CDR1 KGHSH and CDR2 LQKENI. There are 12 residues in the CDR3. V was shortened by 2 bases and J by 5 bases, with 4 bases between the two germline ends. The CDR3 loop is CASSPSDQPQHF. CDR3 nucleotides: TGTGCCAGCTCACCATCGGATCAGCCCCAGCATTTT.

For the CDR3, the DNA is TGTGCCAGCAGCTACTCCGCAGGGCCGGTCGAGCAGTACTTC. Protein sequence: CASSYSAGPVEQYF. The rearrangement uses TRBV7-2 and TRBJ2-7; perhaps TRBD1 as D (5 bases). Germline CDR1 and CDR2: SGHTA and FQGNSA. Trimming pared 4 bases from V and 6 bases from J, leaving 16 bases between. This CDR3 region has 14 residues.

The rearrangement uses TRBV6-1 and TRBJ1-1; no reliable D call. Trimming removed 7 bases at V and 3 bases at J, with 12 bases between. This CDR3 is built from 13 residues. Germline loops: CDR1 MNHNS, CDR2 SASEGT. The CDR3 DNA reads TGTGCCAGCAAAAATTCGGTTTACACTGAAGCTTTCTTT. Translating gives CASKNSVYTEAFF.

This clone showed up just a few times. The gene calls are TRBV14 and TRBJ1-2; no firm D call. The CDR3 consists of 13 residues. Germline CDR1 is SGHDN and CDR2 is FVKESK. Trimming removed 2 bases from V and 2 bases from J, with 6 bases in between. In nucleotides, the CDR3 is TGTGCCAGCAGCCAAAGTCAGAACTATGGCTACACCTTC. Translated, it gives CASSQSQNYGYTF.

This chain links TRBV15 with TRBJ2-7; D is ambiguous. Trimming took 0 bases from V and 9 from J, leaving 9 bases between them. Germline assignment: CDR1 LNHNV and CDR2 YYDKDF (reference sequence). This CDR3 comprises 12 residues. CDR3: CATSRDELGQYF. CDR3 DNA sequence: TGTGCCACCAGCAGAGATGAGCTCGGGCAGTACTTC.

The chain combines TRBV25-1 with TRBJ2-2, with 8 nucleotides matching TRBD2. Germline V gives CDR1 MGHDK, CDR2 SYGVNS. The CDR3 runs to 16 residues. The V gene end was trimmed by 7 bases and the J gene end by 0 bases; junction bases not matched to a gene: 7. CDR3 sequence reads: CASIWGGLANTGELFF. CDR3 DNA sequence: TGTGCCAGCATCTGGGGGGGACTAGCGAACACCGGGGAGCTGTTTTTT.

The chain carries TRBV9 and TRBJ1-2; no firm D call. This CDR3 has 13 amino acids. In germline, CDR1 is SGDLS, CDR2 YYNGEE. The ends were cut back, 2 bases at V and 2 bases at J, with 7 bases in the middle. The DNA for the CDR3 is TGTGCCAGCAGCGTCTCCAGAAACTATGGCTACACCTTC. It specifies CASSVSRNYGYTF.

This clone occurred a few times. The rearrangement links TRBV28 to TRBJ1-5; possible D gene TRBD1, 6 bases. From germline, CDR1 is MDHEN and CDR2 SYDVKM. This CDR3 comprises 13 residues. V was shortened by 6 bases and J by 6 bases, with 12 bases between the two germline ends. DNA for the CDR3: TGTGCCAGCAGAAAACAGGGTACTCAGCCCCAGCATTTT. This encodes CASRKQGTQPQHF.

The chain is built from TRBV7-6 and TRBJ2-3, with D unresolved. The CDR3 length is 12 residues. The V end was cut by 3 bases, the J end by 0 bases, with 1 base between. From germline, CDR1 is SGHVS and CDR2 FNYEAQ. The CDR3: CASSLSTDTQYF. The CDR3, as DNA: TGTGCCAGCAGCTTGAGCACAGATACGCAGTATTTT.

This clone came up once. This chain links TRBV7-8 with TRBJ1-5; 8 bases align to TRBD1. V shed 5 bases, J shed 2 bases, and the junction held 8 bases outside the gene matches. Germline V gene lookup returns CDR1 SGHVS and CDR2 FQNEAQ. This CDR3 is built from 16 residues. The CDR3 bases are TGTGCCAGCAGCGAGGACAGGGTACGGGGCAATCAGCCCCAGCATTTT. It translates to CASSEDRVRGNQPQHF.

There are a few counts of this clone. The rearrangement links TRBV5-4 to TRBJ1-6; no firm D call. The germline gives CDR1 SGHNT, CDR2 YYREEE (reference sequence). CDR3 length: 13 residues. The V gene lost 1 base and the J gene lost 12 bases, with 11 bases spanning the gap. CDR3 sequence: CASSLFGEEPLHF. CDR3 bases: TGTGCCAGCAGCTTGTTTGGGGAGGAACCCCTCCACTTT.

This clone was seen once. The chain has TRBV5-4 and TRBJ1-2; perhaps TRBD1 as D (6 bases). Trimming took off 1 base at V and 4 bases at J, with 11 bases between the two ends. Germline CDR1 and CDR2: SGHNT and YYREEE (reference sequence). This CDR3 contains 14 residues. CDR3 residues: CASSLKQGLYGYTF. CDR3 in DNA: TGTGCCAGCAGCTTGAAGCAGGGGCTCTATGGCTACACCTTC.

This chain joins TRBV5-1 and TRBJ2-5; a weak D match, TRBD2 (6 bases). The CDR3 is 13 amino acids. The V gene lost 4 bases and the J gene lost 4 bases, with 11 bases spanning the gap. Looked up from germline, CDR1 is SGHRS and CDR2 is YFSETQ. The CDR3 DNA sequence: TGCGCCAGCAGCCCGGGGGTTTTAGAGACCCAGTACTTC. Protein product: CASSPGVLETQYF.

The rearrangement uses TRBV28 and TRBJ1-1; TRBD1 might be the D (5 bases). The CDR3 is 17 residues long. V was shortened by 1 base and J by 1 base, with 16 bases between the two germline ends. Germline CDR1 MDHEN, CDR2 SYDVKM. CDR3 sequence (DNA): TGTGCCAGCAGTTTATCCTACTTCAGGGCGCCGAACACTGAAGCTTTCTTT. Residues: CASSLSYFRAPNTEAFF.

The chain links TRBV5-5 to TRBJ1-2; possibly TRBD1 for D (6 bases). This CDR3 is built from 13 residues. Trimming took 2 bases from V and 8 from J, leaving 13 bases between them. Germline CDR1 SGHKS, CDR2 YYEKEE (reference sequence). CDR3 amino acids: CASSFGGGDGYTF. CDR3 coding DNA: TGTGCCAGCAGCTTTGGGGGCGGGGACGGCTACACCTTC. Supplemented by reference TRBV5-5 and TRBJ1-2, the full variable domain reads DAGVTQSPTHLIKTRGQQVTLRCSPISGHKSVSWYQQVLGQGPQFIFQYYEKEERGRGNFPDRFSARQFPNYSSELNVNALLLGDSALYLCASSFGGGDGYTFGSGTRLTVV.

This clone was seen only once. The chain couples TRBV10-3 to TRBJ2-3; 10 nucleotides match TRBD2. J was trimmed by 6 bases and V by 6 bases; bases with no gene match: 12. The germline gives CDR1 ENHRY, CDR2 SYGVKD. The CDR3 spans 16 residues. In nucleotides, the CDR3 is TGTGCCATCAGCGACGGGCTAGCGGGAGCCTCTGATACGCAGTATTTT. It is translated as CAISDGLAGASDTQYF.

The chain combines TRBV11-2 with TRBJ2-1; TRBD2 matches 10 bases. V shed 2 bases, J shed 4 bases, and the junction held 5 bases outside the gene matches. Per the germline V gene, CDR1 is SGHAT and CDR2 is FQNNGV. The length of the CDR3 is 16 residues. The CDR3 sequence is CASSLRVAGGYNEQFF. For the CDR3, the DNA is TGTGCCAGCAGCTTAAGGGTAGCGGGGGGTTACAATGAGCAGTTCTTC.

This clone has only a few counts. The DNA for the CDR3 is TGTGCCAGCAGCTTTCGGACAGGGGGAGAGACCCAGTACTTC. Encoded protein: CASSFRTGGETQYF. This chain joins TRBV7-6 and TRBJ2-5; TRBD1 aligns across 10 bases. The V segment lost 3 bases and the J segment 4 bases; nucleotides outside the gene matches: 2. CDR1 is SGHVS, CDR2 FNYEAQ, per germline. CDR3 size: 14 residues.

The V and J genes are TRBV5-6 and TRBJ2-2, with 7 bases identical to TRBD2. Germline assignment: CDR1 SGHDT and CDR2 YYEEEE. The CDR3 runs 16 residues. V lost 2 bases and J lost 1; bases outside the gene matches: 5. CDR3 sequence reads: CASSFGTGGNTGELFF. DNA of the CDR3: TGTGCCAGCAGCTTTGGAACGGGGGGGAACACCGGGGAGCTGTTTTTT.

The chain links TRBV2 to TRBJ2-2; D remains ambiguous. The CDR3 is 12 amino acids. The germline gives CDR1 SNHLY, CDR2 FYNNEI. The V end was cut by 7 bases, the J end by 7 bases, with 10 bases between. CDR3 sequence (DNA): TGTGCCAGCAAAGTCTCCCTCGGGGAGCTGTTTTTT. Translating it yields CASKVSLGELFF.